This T cell receptor beta chain derives from a study of control samples from healthy donors and cancer patients. This clone has just one count. Germline trimming cut 0 bases from V and 6 bases from J; bases unmatched to any gene: 8. The CDR3 extends over 17 amino acids. The V gene's germline CDR1 is KGHSH and CDR2 LQKENI. Clones were sequenced by immunoSEQ multiplex PCR, and TCRdb holds only the in-frame ones, with some missing. The sample has approximately 94,000 clones; 65% to 85% are singletons. Sequenced input: PBMCs. The sequence was obtained from a man in his sixties or seventies with lung cancer. The chain employs TRBV18 and TRBJ1-5; TRBD1 matches 10 bases. The CDR3 is CASSPPGDRGLGQPQHF. The CDR3 coding sequence is TGTGCCAGCTCACCACCTGGGGACAGGGGCTTGGGTCAGCCCCAGCATTTT.